This TCR beta chain was observed in a study of early T cells in non-severe SARS-CoV-2 infection. Study context: Unsorted whole blood bulk RNA was sequenced, with unpaired chains.

As concerns this clonotype: No antigen is known for it.

Germline V gene sequence: CDR1 SEHNR, CDR2 FQNEAQ (reference sequence). The CDR3 is 12 amino acids. V was trimmed by 3 bases and J by 1 base, leaving 3 bases between them. General study points: VDJdb matching, biased toward anti-spike CD8 responses, missed private and CD4 specificities.

Unique molecular identifier tags were affixed to discrete cDNA molecules. One entry per CDR3 protein, called by TCRdb with MiXCR from the 5' RACE reads. The sample has tens of thousands of distinct CDR3 sequences, 5.7% seen once; the top ten hold 5.5% to 8%. The chain links TRBV7-9 to TRBJ1-1; D uncertain. The sequencing sample was made of whole blood. The sequence was obtained from an adult who was a healthcare worker with PCR-confirmed SARS-CoV-2 infection or an uninfected control (not recorded which). CDR3 sequence reads: CASSLWNTEAFF. In DNA form, the CDR3 reads TGTGCCAGCAGCTTGTGGAACACTGAAGCTTTCTTT. Full variable domain (remainder filled in from reference TRBV7-9 and TRBJ1-1): DTGVSQNPRHKITKRGQNVTFRCDPISEHNRLYWYRQTLGQGPEFLTYFQNEAQLEKSRLLSDRFSAERPKGSFSTLEIQRTEQGDSAMYLCASSLWNTEAFFGQGTRLTVV.